The source of this T cell receptor beta chain is a study of Graves' ophthalmopathy and Graves' hyperthyroidism. RNA transcripts served as template for amplifying TCR beta CDR3 sequences. In the first round, RT-PCR was carried out with HTBI primers, and a multiplex PCR formed the second round. Each CDR3 protein gets one entry after TCRdb re-called the multiplex PCR reads with MiXCR. The profile shows over a million distinct CDR3 sequences, about two fifths of them singletons. General study results and limits: Clonotypes were expanded in thyroid at above 0.001 frequency, and most also appeared in blood. Ophthalmopathy progression was predicted by the model at just over 70% sensitivity and approximately 73% specificity. Ophthalmopathy could be told apart from stable hyperthyroidism by a 13-signature model (around 90% sensitivity, around 78% specificity).

About this clonotype: Its antigen remains unidentified.

V lost 5 bases and J 0 bases, leaving 10 bases between the germline ends. CDR3 length equals 14 residues. CDR1 is SNHLY, CDR2 FYNNEI, per germline. Aged 18 to 65, hyperthyroidism patients had been newly diagnosed, with under 2 months' duration. The receptor was isolated from an adult man with Graves' hyperthyroidism. The sequencing sample was made of peripheral blood or thyroid tissue (not recorded which). V gene TRBV2 combines with J gene TRBJ1-2; D uncertain. DNA for the CDR3: TGTGCCAGCAGTCGAAGCTCCTCTAACTATGGCTACACCTTC. As protein: CASSRSSSNYGYTF.